A selection of T cell receptor beta chains follows, all from one sample in a study of T cell responses to AZD1222 COVID-19 vaccine. Sequencing used immunoSEQ multiplex PCR; TCRdb keeps in-frame clones, though not all of them. The sample has over 130,000 clones, approximately 94% seen once. The material was peripheral blood, obtained on day 0 of AZD1222 vaccination. The receptors shown here come from an adult in good health. The CDR3 runs from the conserved cysteine through the conserved F or W. A D gene is named only where the DNA matches it firmly. A clone size is listed for some rows: how often the clone was seen (once, few, many), or a class if it is expanded.

cdr3_aa cdr3_nt d_call v_call clone_size j_call
CASTVTGRAGNTIYF TGTGCCAGTACGGTCACGGGCAGGGCTGGAAACACCATATATTTT NA TRBV19 NA TRBJ1-3
CATSRDRGTEAFF TGTGCCACCAGCAGAGATCGAGGCACTGAAGCTTTCTTT NA TRBV15 NA TRBJ1-1
CASLVRGMTGANVLTF TGTGCCAGCCTGGTTCGGGGTATGACTGGGGCCAACGTCCTGACTTTC NA TRBV2 NA TRBJ2-6
CASSSSGRPQFF TGTGCCAGCAGCTCCAGCGGGAGGCCTCAGTTCTTC TRBD2 TRBV5-6 NA TRBJ2-1
CASSYFGRGQGNQPQHF TGTGCCAGCAGCTATTTCGGTAGGGGGCAAGGTAATCAGCCCCAGCATTTT TRBD1 TRBV7-9 NA TRBJ1-5
CASSWGPEAFF TGTGCCAGCAGTTGGGGGCCTGAAGCTTTCTTT NA TRBV6-5 once TRBJ1-1
CASSGQGAGTEAFF TGCGCCAGCAGCGGGCAGGGGGCAGGGACTGAAGCTTTCTTT TRBD1 TRBV5-1 NA TRBJ1-1
CASSEAGSGGAAEQYF TGTGCCAGCAGTGAAGCTGGGAGCGGGGGGGCTGCCGAGCAGTACTTC TRBD2 TRBV2 NA TRBJ2-7
CASSVRGGPFSEQYF TGTGCCAGCAGCGTAAGGGGGGGTCCTTTTAGCGAGCAGTACTTC NA TRBV7-9 NA TRBJ2-7
CASSLSTSGELFF TGTGCCAGCAGTTTATCGACTAGCGGGGAGCTGTTTTTT NA TRBV27 few TRBJ2-2
CASSLLDFYGYTF TGTGCCAGCTCACTGTTAGATTTCTATGGCTACACCTTC NA TRBV18 NA TRBJ1-2
CASRPSGEANSPLHF TGTGCCAGCAGGCCTTCGGGAGAAGCCAATTCACCCCTCCACTTT NA TRBV6-6 NA TRBJ1-6
CASSQGRRNTEAFF TGCGCCAGCAGCCAAGGTAGGAGAAACACTGAAGCTTTCTTT NA TRBV4-3 NA TRBJ1-1
CASSLGPLYEQYF TGTGCCAGCAGCTTGGGGCCCCTCTACGAGCAGTACTTC NA TRBV5-6 once TRBJ2-7
CASSDSLTDFYGYTF TGCGCCAGCAGTGATTCCCTGACTGATTTCTATGGCTACACCTTC NA TRBV10-1 NA TRBJ1-2
CASSHWTDTDTQYF TGTGCCAGCAGCCACTGGACAGACACAGATACGCAGTATTTT NA TRBV7-2 NA TRBJ2-3
CASSLGLQLTGTNTGELFF TGTGCCAGCAGCTTAGGTCTACAGTTGACAGGGACTAACACCGGGGAGCTGTTTTTT NA TRBV7-2 NA TRBJ2-2
CASSSLGTALQETQYF TGTGCCAGCAGCTCGTTGGGGACAGCACTTCAAGAGACCCAGTACTTC TRBD1 TRBV7-2 NA TRBJ2-5
CSGRTGKGGYTF TGCAGCGGTAGGACGGGGAAGGGTGGCTACACCTTC NA TRBV29-1 NA TRBJ1-2
CARSPPGEGGADYGYTF TGTGCCAGAAGTCCTCCCGGGGAGGGAGGGGCGGACTATGGCTACACCTTC NA TRBV19 NA TRBJ1-2
CASSNGPGTGELFF TGTGCCAGCAGTAACGGGCCGGGGACCGGGGAGCTGTTTTTT NA TRBV25-1 NA TRBJ2-2
CASSLTTGMGNQPQHF TGTGCCAGTAGTCTGACGACAGGGATGGGCAATCAGCCCCAGCATTTT TRBD1 TRBV19 NA TRBJ1-5
CASSQGHLSIGDPREKLFF TGCGCCAGCAGCCAAGGTCATCTATCCATAGGGGACCCAAGGGAAAAACTGTTTTTT NA TRBV4-3 NA TRBJ1-4
CASSYSTSGRDEQFF TGTGCCAGCAGTTACTCTACTAGCGGGAGGGATGAGCAGTTCTTC TRBD2 TRBV6-5 few TRBJ2-1
CAWSPVRGTEQFF TGTGCCTGGAGTCCCGTCAGGGGAACTGAGCAGTTCTTC NA TRBV30 once TRBJ2-1
CASSSSGTSYNEQFF TGTGCCAGCAGCTCATCCGGGACTAGTTACAATGAGCAGTTCTTC TRBD2 TRBV7-7 NA TRBJ2-1
CASSSRSPNTEAFF TGTGCCAGCAGTTCCCGGAGCCCGAACACTGAAGCTTTCTTT NA TRBV6-5 NA TRBJ1-1
CASTGGAGVTDTQYF TGTGCCAGTACGGGGGGAGCGGGGGTCACAGATACGCAGTATTTT TRBD2 TRBV19 NA TRBJ2-3
CASSLVRKNTEAFF TGTGCCAGTAGCCTGGTCCGTAAGAACACTGAAGCTTTCTTT NA TRBV19 few TRBJ1-1
CASSSAGILGREKLFF TGTGCCAGCAGCTCCGCTGGAATTTTGGGGCGCGAAAAACTGTTTTTT NA TRBV7-2 few TRBJ1-4
CASGVGYNSPLHF TGTGCCAGCGGGGTTGGCTATAATTCACCCCTCCACTTT NA TRBV12-3/TRBV12-4 NA TRBJ1-6
CASSLSRSIAGVYEQYF TGTGCCAGCAGCTTATCTCGGAGTATAGCGGGAGTCTACGAGCAGTACTTC TRBD2 TRBV7-2 NA TRBJ2-7
CASSIAGMNTEAFF TGTGCCAGTAGTATCGCGGGGATGAACACTGAAGCTTTCTTT NA TRBV19 few TRBJ1-1
CASSSAGLAKREQFF TGCGCCAGCAGCTCCGCGGGACTAGCGAAGAGGGAGCAGTTCTTC TRBD2 TRBV5-1 NA TRBJ2-1
CASSLVTATEAFF TGTGCCAGCAGCTTGGTGACCGCCACTGAAGCTTTCTTT NA TRBV5-6 NA TRBJ1-1
CASSPGGVTYEQYF TGTGCCAGCAGCCCTGGGGGGGTAACCTACGAGCAGTACTTC TRBD2 TRBV3-1/TRBV3-2 NA TRBJ2-7
CASSIEGRGNQPQHF TGTGCCAGTAGTATAGAAGGTCGCGGCAATCAGCCCCAGCATTTT NA TRBV19 NA TRBJ1-5
CASSLGSQGPSTGELFF TGTGCCAGCAGCTTAGGATCGCAGGGGCCCAGCACCGGGGAGCTGTTTTTT NA TRBV7-2 NA TRBJ2-2
CASSRGSSTDTQYF TGTGCCAGCTCGAGGGGATCTAGCACAGATACGCAGTATTTT NA TRBV7-2 NA TRBJ2-3
CASSLEFQGWGGYTF TGTGCCAGCAGCTTAGAGTTCCAGGGGTGGGGCGGCTACACCTTC NA TRBV7-9 NA TRBJ1-2
CASSLSSLLSEQYF TGTGCCAGCAGCTTGTCCAGTCTACTCAGCGAGCAGTACTTC NA TRBV7-9 many TRBJ2-7
CASSLQAYEQYF TGTGCCAGCAGCTTGCAGGCTTACGAGCAGTACTTC NA TRBV6-2/TRBV6-3 NA TRBJ2-7
CSVAEQGYEQFF TGCAGCGTTGCCGAACAGGGCTATGAGCAGTTCTTC NA TRBV29-1 NA TRBJ2-1
CASSFRITDEQFF TGTGCCAGCAGTTTTCGTATCACCGATGAGCAGTTCTTC NA TRBV6-5 NA TRBJ2-1
CASSPQGLNTEAFF TGTGCCAGCAGTCCTCAGGGGTTGAACACTGAAGCTTTCTTT NA TRBV27 NA TRBJ1-1
CASSRELASGYEQYF TGCGCCAGCTCACGGGAACTAGCGTCAGGCTACGAGCAGTACTTC TRBD2 TRBV4-3 once TRBJ2-7
CASSQSGGDTEAFF TGCGCCAGCAGTCAAAGTGGAGGGGACACTGAAGCTTTCTTT NA TRBV23-1 NA TRBJ1-1
CASSLFPLEGRNQGEQYF TGCGCCAGCAGCTTATTTCCCCTGGAGGGCAGGAATCAAGGCGAGCAGTACTTC NA TRBV5-1 NA TRBJ2-7
CASSEQQGRGEQYF TGTGCCAGCAGTGAACAACAGGGAAGGGGGGAGCAGTACTTC NA TRBV6-1 NA TRBJ2-7
CASSPTSSGNTIYF TGTGCCAGCAGCCCAACCAGCTCTGGAAACACCATATATTTT NA TRBV3-1/TRBV3-2 NA TRBJ1-3
CASSLARTGGSYTF TGCGCCAGCAGCTTGGCTAGGACAGGGGGAAGCTACACCTTC TRBD1 TRBV5-1 few TRBJ1-2
CASSYSGGAAEQFF TGTGCCAGCAGCTATAGCGGGGGGGCGGCTGAGCAGTTCTTC TRBD2 TRBV3-1/TRBV3-2 NA TRBJ2-1
CASSTGTGDSYGYTF TGTGCCAGCAGCACCGGGACAGGGGACAGCTATGGCTACACCTTC TRBD1 TRBV9 NA TRBJ1-2
CASRPTGFAYEQYF TGTGCCAGCAGGCCCACAGGGTTCGCCTACGAGCAGTACTTC NA TRBV28 NA TRBJ2-7